The clone carrying this T cell receptor (beta chain) was seen a single time. V shed 6 bases and J 1 base; nucleotides not matched to a gene: 2. Germline CDR1 is LNHDA and CDR2 is SQIVND (reference sequence). This CDR3 spans 13 amino acids. This specimen belongs to a study of T cell responses to AZD1222 COVID-19 vaccine. TCRdb keeps only in-frame clones here, not all; method: immunoSEQ multiplex PCR. The sample records roughly 130,000 clones, around 90% being singletons. This chain joins TRBV19 and TRBJ2-5; 7 nucleotides match TRBD1. The sequencing here drew on peripheral blood, taken on day 0 of AZD1222 vaccination. The receptor was derived from an adult in good health. Here the CDR3 DNA reads TGTGCCAGTAGGGGGGACAGCCAAGAGACCCAGTACTTC. It encodes CASRGDSQETQYF.